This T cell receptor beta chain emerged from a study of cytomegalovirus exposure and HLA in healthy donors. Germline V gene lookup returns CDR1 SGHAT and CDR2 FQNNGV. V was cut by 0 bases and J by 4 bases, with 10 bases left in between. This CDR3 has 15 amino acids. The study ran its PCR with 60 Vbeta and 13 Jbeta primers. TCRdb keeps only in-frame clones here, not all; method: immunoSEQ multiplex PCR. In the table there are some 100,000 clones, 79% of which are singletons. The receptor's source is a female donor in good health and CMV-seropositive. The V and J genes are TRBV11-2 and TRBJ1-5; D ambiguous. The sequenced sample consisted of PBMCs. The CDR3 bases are TGTGCCAGCAGCTTAGAGGCACTCGGGAATCAGCCCCAGCATTTT. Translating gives CASSLEALGNQPQHF.